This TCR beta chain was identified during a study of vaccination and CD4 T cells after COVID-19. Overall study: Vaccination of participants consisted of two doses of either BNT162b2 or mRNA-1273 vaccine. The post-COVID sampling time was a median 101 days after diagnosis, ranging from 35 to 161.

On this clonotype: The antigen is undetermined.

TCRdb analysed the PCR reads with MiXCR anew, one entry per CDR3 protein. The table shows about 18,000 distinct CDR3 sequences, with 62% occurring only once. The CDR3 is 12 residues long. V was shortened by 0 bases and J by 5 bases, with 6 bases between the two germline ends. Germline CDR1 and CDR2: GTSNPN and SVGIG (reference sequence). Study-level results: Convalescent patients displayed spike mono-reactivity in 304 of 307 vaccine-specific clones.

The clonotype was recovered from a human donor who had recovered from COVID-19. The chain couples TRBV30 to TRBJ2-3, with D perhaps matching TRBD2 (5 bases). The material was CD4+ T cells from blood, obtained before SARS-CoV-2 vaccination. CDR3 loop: CAWSVRGDTQYF. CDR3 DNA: TGTGCCTGGAGTGTACGGGGAGATACGCAGTATTTT.